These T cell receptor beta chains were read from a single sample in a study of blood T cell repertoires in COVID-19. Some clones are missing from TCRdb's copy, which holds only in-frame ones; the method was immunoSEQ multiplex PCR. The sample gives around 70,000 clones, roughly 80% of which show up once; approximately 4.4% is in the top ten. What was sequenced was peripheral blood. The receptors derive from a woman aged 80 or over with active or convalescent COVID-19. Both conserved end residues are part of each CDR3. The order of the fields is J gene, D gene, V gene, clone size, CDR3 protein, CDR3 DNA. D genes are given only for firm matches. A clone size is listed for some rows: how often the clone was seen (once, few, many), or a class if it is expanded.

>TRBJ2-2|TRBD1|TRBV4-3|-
CASSQSGTGGANTGELFF
TGCGCCAGCAGCCAGTCCGGGACAGGGGGCGCGAACACCGGGGAGCTGTTTTTT
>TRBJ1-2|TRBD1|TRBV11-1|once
CASSSTGFGGYTF
TGTGCCAGCAGCTCGACAGGGTTTGGAGGCTACACCTTC
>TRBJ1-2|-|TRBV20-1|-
CSARVGQGYTF
TGCAGTGCTAGAGTGGGGCAAGGCTACACCTTC
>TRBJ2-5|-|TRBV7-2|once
CASSLLSETQYF
TGTGCCAGCAGCTTACTATCGGAGACCCAGTACTTC
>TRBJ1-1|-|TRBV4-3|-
CASSPQWRGMNTEAFF
TGCGCCAGCAGCCCCCAATGGCGGGGCATGAACACTGAAGCTTTCTTT
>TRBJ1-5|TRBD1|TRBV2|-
CASSERGTGDQPQHF
TGTGCCAGCAGTGAACGAGGGACAGGGGATCAGCCCCAGCATTTT
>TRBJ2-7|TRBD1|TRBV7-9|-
CASSPGQKFSEQYF
TGTGCCAGCAGCCCGGGACAGAAATTCTCCGAGCAGTACTTC
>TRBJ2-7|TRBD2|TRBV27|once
CASYLAGSSYEQYF
TGTGCCAGCTATTTAGCGGGCAGCTCCTACGAGCAGTACTTC
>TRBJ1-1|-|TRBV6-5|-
CASSVGLLGGTEAFF
TGTGCCAGTTCGGTGGGTCTTCTAGGGGGCACTGAAGCTTTCTTT
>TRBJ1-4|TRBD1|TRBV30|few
CAWSTGTGDEKLFF
TGTGCCTGGAGCACCGGGACAGGGGATGAAAAACTGTTTTTT
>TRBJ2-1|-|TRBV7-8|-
CASSLGGSTGLGYNEQFF
TGTGCCAGCAGCTTAGGGGGGTCGACAGGTCTGGGGTACAATGAGCAGTTCTTC
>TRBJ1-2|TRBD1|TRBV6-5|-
CASSKPTGSYGYTF
TGTGCCAGCAGTAAGCCGACAGGGAGCTATGGCTACACCTTC
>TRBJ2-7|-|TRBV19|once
CASTPLGRSGEQYF
TGTGCCAGTACCCCCCTCGGGAGAAGTGGCGAGCAGTACTTC
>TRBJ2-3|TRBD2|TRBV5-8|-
CASSFAGLANTDTQYF
TGTGCCAGCAGCTTCGCGGGACTAGCGAACACAGATACGCAGTATTTT
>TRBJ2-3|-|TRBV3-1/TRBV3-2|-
CASSPETDRDKNTDTQYF
TGTGCCAGCAGCCCTGAGACGGACCGGGACAAAAACACAGATACGCAGTATTTT
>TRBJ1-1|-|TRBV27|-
CASSRERLREAFF
TGTGCCAGCAGTAGGGAGAGGCTCAGGGAAGCTTTCTTT
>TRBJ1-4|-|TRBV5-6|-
CASSFTGGAGKKLFF
TGTGCCAGCAGCTTTACCGGGGGTGCGGGGAAAAAACTGTTTTTT
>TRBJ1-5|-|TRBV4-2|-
CASSSDSTSGTQHF
TGTGCCAGCAGCTCGGACAGTACCTCCGGGACCCAGCATTTT
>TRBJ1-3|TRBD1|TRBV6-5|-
CASSTGTGGNTIYF
TGTGCCAGCAGTACCGGGACAGGAGGAAACACCATATATTTT
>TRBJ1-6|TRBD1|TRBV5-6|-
CASSWGQPNSPLHF
TGTGCCAGCAGTTGGGGACAGCCTAATTCACCCCTCCACTTT
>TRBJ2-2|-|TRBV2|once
CASSGRGVYTGELFF
TGTGCCAGCAGCGGCAGGGGAGTGTACACCGGGGAGCTGTTTTTT
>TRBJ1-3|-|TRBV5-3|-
CARSFAGSSGNTIYF
TGTGCCAGAAGCTTTGCAGGGTCTTCTGGAAACACCATATATTTT
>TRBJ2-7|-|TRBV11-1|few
CASSLGQGRFYEQYF
TGTGCCAGCAGCTTGGGTCAGGGGAGATTCTACGAGCAGTACTTC
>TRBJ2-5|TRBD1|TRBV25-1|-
CASSEFRGQRETQYF
TGTGCCAGCAGTGAATTCAGGGGGCAGAGGGAGACCCAGTACTTC
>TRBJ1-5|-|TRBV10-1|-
CASTDQPQHF
TGCGCCAGTACTGATCAGCCCCAGCATTTT
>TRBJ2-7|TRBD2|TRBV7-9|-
CASATGEGGPRNEQYF
TGTGCCAGCGCTACTGGGGAGGGAGGGCCTAGGAACGAGCAGTACTTC
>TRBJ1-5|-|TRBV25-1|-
CASSDHNQPQHF
TGTGCCAGCAGTGACCACAATCAGCCCCAGCATTTT
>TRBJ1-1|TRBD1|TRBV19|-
CASTSGQGYTEAFF
TGTGCCAGTACCTCGGGACAGGGCTACACTGAAGCTTTCTTT
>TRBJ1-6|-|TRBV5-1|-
CASSLASQSNSPLHF
TGCGCCAGCAGCTTGGCATCCCAGTCTAATTCACCCCTCCACTTT
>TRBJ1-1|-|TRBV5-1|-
CASSQRATGNTEAFF
TGCGCCAGCAGCCAGAGGGCGACGGGGAACACTGAAGCTTTCTTT